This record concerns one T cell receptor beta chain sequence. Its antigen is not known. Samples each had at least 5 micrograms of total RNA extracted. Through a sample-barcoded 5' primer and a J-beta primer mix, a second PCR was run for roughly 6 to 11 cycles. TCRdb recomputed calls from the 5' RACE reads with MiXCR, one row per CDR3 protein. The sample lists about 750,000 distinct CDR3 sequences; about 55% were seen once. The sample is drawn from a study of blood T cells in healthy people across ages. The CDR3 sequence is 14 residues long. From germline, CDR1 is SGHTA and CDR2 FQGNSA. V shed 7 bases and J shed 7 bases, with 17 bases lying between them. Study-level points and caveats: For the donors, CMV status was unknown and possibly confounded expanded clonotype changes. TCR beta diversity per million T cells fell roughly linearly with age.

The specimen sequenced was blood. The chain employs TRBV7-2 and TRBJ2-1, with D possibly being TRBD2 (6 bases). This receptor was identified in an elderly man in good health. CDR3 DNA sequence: TGTGCCAGCACCCTAAGCCCTAGCGCTAATGAGCAGTTCTTC. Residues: CASTLSPSANEQFF.